These 18 T cell receptor beta chains were sequenced from one sample in a study of blood T cell repertoires in COVID-19. Data came from immunoSEQ multiplex PCR; TCRdb stores just in-frame clones and leaves some out. Of around 250,000 clones listed, approximately 86% are singletons. The sequenced sample consisted of peripheral blood. The receptors were sampled from a woman in her 70s with active or convalescent COVID-19.

This clone is a singleton in its sample. The chain is built from TRBV2 and TRBJ1-1, with D unclear. CDR1 and CDR2 from the germline V gene are SNHLY and FYNNEI. This CDR3 is built from 12 residues. CDR3 coding DNA: TGTACCATAATTAGATTGAACACTGAAGCTTTCTTT. As protein: CTIIRLNTEAFF.

This chain uses TRBV10-3 with TRBJ1-4; 9 bases line up with TRBD1. J gave up 4 bases and V 10 bases, and 13 bases lay outside the gene matches. Germline V gene data show CDR1 as ENHRY and CDR2 as SYGVKD. CDR3 length: 16 amino acids. CDR3 nucleotide sequence: TGTGCCACCCGGAATGGGACAGGGAAGCATAATGAAAAACTGTTTTTT. It yields the protein CATRNGTGKHNEKLFF.

V is TRBV7-2 and J is TRBJ2-7, with TRBD2 identical over 9 bases. CDR1 SGHTA and CDR2 FQGNSA come from the germline V gene. This CDR3 is 19 amino acids long. J lost 2 bases, V lost 3 bases, and 17 bases had no gene match. DNA of the CDR3: TGTGCCAGCAGCTTCCGTGGCGGGGGGGCAGGTATTCCGGCCTACGAGCAGTACTTC. Translation gives CASSFRGGGAGIPAYEQYF.

The CDR3 loop reads CASSEGGKETQYF. CDR3 in DNA: TGCGCCAGCTCGGAAGGGGGAAAAGAGACCCAGTACTTC. The genes are TRBV5-1 and TRBJ2-5, with D maybe TRBD1 (6 bases). Germline V gene sequence: CDR1 SGHRS, CDR2 YFSETQ. This CDR3 spans 13 amino acids. The germline V and J ends were trimmed by 7 bases and 3 bases, with 13 bases remaining between them.

The chain joins TRBV21-1 to TRBJ1-2; TRBD1 is taken as the D call from the table, unchecked against the DNA. TRBV21-1 is described as a pseudogene. The CDR3 runs 15 residues. This CDR3 reads CASSNGTGSHYGYTF. The CDR3 DNA is TGTGCCAGCAGCAACGGGACAGGGTCTCACTATGGCTACACCTTC.

This clone was detected only a few times. The chain's CDR3 is CASSLVGRAQTEAFF. CDR3 DNA sequence: TGTGCCAGCAGCTTAGTGGGCAGGGCGCAAACTGAAGCTTTCTTT. The V and J genes are TRBV7-8 and TRBJ1-1, with D tentatively TRBD1 (5 bases). The CDR3 extends over 15 amino acids. Germline V gives CDR1 SGHVS, CDR2 FQNEAQ. With 1 base removed from V and 5 bases from J, the gap between germline ends came to 14 bases.

This clone was detected once. V usage is TRBV18 and J usage is TRBJ2-2, with a possible D match to TRBD1 (5 bases). The length of the CDR3 is 15 residues. V was clipped by 0 bases and J by 5 bases, with 10 bases between them. Looked up from germline, CDR1 is KGHSH and CDR2 is LQKENI. The CDR3 DNA follows: TGTGCCAGCTCACCACCAAGGGGCAGGACCGGGGAGCTGTTTTTT. This translates into CASSPPRGRTGELFF.

The CDR3 sequence is CASSSTQTGNGEQYF. The CDR3 DNA is TGCGCCAGCAGCTCCACCCAGACAGGGAACGGCGAGCAGTACTTC. The V call is TRBV5-1, the J call TRBJ2-7, with 7 positions matching TRBD1. V dropped 3 bases and J dropped 6; count of bases not matched to a gene: 12. The CDR3 is 15 amino acids. Germline V gives CDR1 SGHRS, CDR2 YFSETQ.

This clone was found once. This sequence joins TRBV13 and TRBJ1-6; 8 nucleotides match TRBD1. Trimming at V came to 5 bases and at J to 9 bases, leaving 9 bases not matched to a gene. Germline V gene sequence: CDR1 PRHDT, CDR2 FYEKMQ (reference sequence). The CDR3 consists of 15 residues. CDR3 sequence reads: CASSRQGSVGSPLHF. The DNA of the CDR3 is TGTGCCAGCAGCAGACAGGGGTCAGTAGGTTCACCCCTCCACTTT.

This chain connects TRBV19 to TRBJ1-1; D might be TRBD1 (5 bases). The germline V gene encodes CDR1 LNHDA and CDR2 SQIVND (reference sequence). CDR3 length: 14 amino acids. Trimming pared 3 bases from V and 3 bases from J, leaving 11 bases between. The CDR3 DNA is TGTGCCAGTAGTATGGTCGGGGGGGACACTGAAGCTTTCTTT. Its protein product is CASSMVGGDTEAFF. Filled out from reference TRBV19 and TRBJ1-1, the complete variable domain reads DGGITQSPKYLFRKEGQNVTLSCEQNLNHDAMYWYRQDPGQGLRLIYYSQIVNDFQKGDIAEGYSVSREKKESFPLTVTSAQKNPTAFYLCASSMVGGDTEAFFGQGTRLTVV.

The CDR3 nucleotides are TGCGCCAGCAGCCAAGGGCCGGAGACCCAGTACTTC. Translation gives CASSQGPETQYF. V usage is TRBV4-3 and J usage is TRBJ2-5; D unclear. The CDR3 sequence is 12 residues long. CDR1 is LGHNA, CDR2 YSLEER, per germline. The ends were cut back, 1 base at V and 5 bases at J, with 5 bases in the middle.

The chain couples TRBV9 to TRBJ2-3, with 8 nucleotides matching TRBD2. From germline, CDR1 is SGDLS and CDR2 YYNGEE. The J segment lost 6 bases and the V segment lost 1 base, leaving 7 bases of the junction unmatched. CDR3 size: 15 residues. The CDR3 here is CASSVWASGWDTQYF. The CDR3 DNA follows: TGTGCCAGCAGCGTATGGGCTAGCGGGTGGGATACGCAGTATTTT.

This chain connects TRBV6-5 to TRBJ1-1; weak D call: TRBD1 (6 bases). The CDR3 extends over 15 amino acids. The V end was cut by 5 bases, the J end by 0 bases, with 13 bases between. Germline CDR1 is MNHEY and CDR2 is SVGAGI. Here the CDR3 DNA reads TGTGCCAGCAGTAATCCGCAGGGGCTGAACACTGAAGCTTTCTTT. It translates to CASSNPQGLNTEAFF.

In regard to this clone: A read error may produce the germline difference seen at one junction end. This chain links TRBV5-1 with TRBJ2-3; TRBD1 is a possible D gene (7 bases). This CDR3 has 17 amino acids. Germline CDR1 reads SGHRS; CDR2 reads YFSETQ. The chain's CDR3 is CASRFFGGQIFTDTQYF. In DNA, the CDR3 is TGCGCCAGCCGCTTTTTCGGGGGACAGATTTTTACAGATACGCAGTATTTT.

In this sample, this clone turned up once. This sequence joins TRBV7-6 and TRBJ1-2; TRBD1 aligns across 11 bases. This CDR3 comprises 13 residues. J was trimmed by 8 bases and V by 5 bases; bases with no gene match: 4. CDR1 is SGHVS, CDR2 FNYEAQ, per germline. The CDR3 spells CASSQGQGGGYTF. The CDR3 region has the DNA TGTGCCAGCAGCCAGGGACAGGGGGGAGGCTACACCTTC.

Comment on this clone: One junction end does not reproduce the germline sequence, and a read error may be involved. This rearrangement joins TRBV7-2 to TRBJ1-2; D unresolved. CDR3 size: 12 residues. CDR1 and CDR2 from the germline V gene are SGHTA and FQGNSA. CDR3 residues: CASSLARMTTLF. The CDR3 DNA reads as TGTGCCAGCAGCTTAGCTAGGATGACTACTCTCTTC.

The V call is TRBV6-2 or TRBV6-3, the J call TRBJ1-1; tentatively, D is TRBD1 (6 bases). The CDR3 is made up of 18 amino acids. The ends were cut back, 1 base at V and 0 bases at J, with 18 bases in the middle. Per germline, CDR1 MNHEY and CDR2 SVGEGT. In DNA, the CDR3 is TGTGCCAGCAGTTACTATCCGCAGGGGACCCTTTTGAACACTGAAGCTTTCTTT. It is translated as CASSYYPQGTLLNTEAFF.

The DNA for the CDR3 is TGTGCCAGCAGCCCCTGGACTAGCGGGGGGGGCACAGATACGCAGTATTTT. Encoded protein: CASSPWTSGGGTDTQYF. V usage is TRBV7-2 and J usage is TRBJ2-3; the match to TRBD2 covers 15 bases. Looked up from germline, CDR1 is SGHTA and CDR2 is FQGNSA. V lost 5 bases to trimming and J lost 1 base; unmatched junction nucleotides: 4. CDR3 length equals 17 residues.